Sequencing of this TCR beta chain was carried out in a study of cytomegalovirus exposure and HLA in healthy donors. Whole-study context: Of a few hundred genotyped donors, about 81% clustered with self-reported Caucasian donors. Points from the study as a whole: The authors considered a cluster of highly shared sequence variants likely to be a sequencing artifact. The authors listed 150 to 200 TCR beta chains as cytomegalovirus-associated. In a later analysis, TCR beta V- and J-gene trimming showed a link to a missense DCLRE1C variant.

In regard to this clone: What it binds is not known.

This PCR relied on a set of 60 Vbeta primers and 13 Jbeta primers. Assay used: immunoSEQ multiplex PCR; TCRdb lists only in-frame clones, some missing. Of about 160,000 clones listed, around three quarters are singletons. V shed 5 bases, J shed 4 bases, and the junction held 4 bases outside the gene matches. The CDR3 is made up of 13 amino acids. Germline V gene sequence: CDR1 SNHLY, CDR2 FYNNEI. This clonotype was sampled from a man between 25 and 39 years old in good health and CMV-seropositive. The chain joins TRBV2 to TRBJ2-7; 8 bases match TRBD1. Sequencing was carried out using PBMCs. CDR3 protein: CASSTGTGYEQYF. CDR3 nucleotide sequence: TGTGCCAGCAGTACCGGGACAGGTTACGAGCAGTACTTC.